This entry concerns a single TCR beta chain. Germline V CDR1 and CDR2: ENHRY, SYGVKD. V gave up 7 bases and J gave up 6 bases; unmatched junction bases: 9. CDR3 length: 14 amino acids. Reverse transcription of roughly 0.45 to 1 ug RNA was performed with random hexamers. TCRdb processed the immunoSEQ multiplex PCR reads anew with MiXCR; each CDR3 protein has one entry. The repertoire holds some 210,000 distinct CDR3 sequences, with 94% as singletons. This specimen belongs to a study of CD8 T cells in Susac syndrome. Study background: Blood was drawn from Susac syndrome patients while they were therapy-naive, on corticosteroids, or on intravenous immunoglobulin alone.

This chain joins TRBV10-3 and TRBJ2-3, with TRBD2 identical over 8 bases. The TCR sequence derives from a human donor with Susac syndrome. Input material: CD4+ T cells from PBMCs. For the CDR3, the DNA is TGTGCCATCACAGCAGCGGGGGCCCCCGATACGCAGTATTTT. Protein: CAITAAGAPDTQYF.